These 17 T cell receptor beta chains share one sample of origin, sequenced in a study of early T cells in non-severe SARS-CoV-2 infection. TCRdb called the 5' RACE reads again in MiXCR, with one record for every CDR3 protein. The sample contains about 64,000 distinct CDR3 sequences, about 4.9% of which appear only once. Sequenced: whole blood. These TCRs come from an adult who was a healthcare worker with PCR-confirmed SARS-CoV-2 infection or an uninfected control (not recorded which).

The sample holds many counts of this clonotype. The rearrangement links TRBV11-2 to TRBJ2-4; perhaps TRBD1 as D (7 bases). The CDR3 covers 16 residues. From germline, CDR1 is SGHAT and CDR2 FQNNGV. The ends were cut back, 1 base at V and 7 bases at J, with 17 bases in the middle. The CDR3 protein is CASSLGAGGKRNIQYF. CDR3 in DNA: TGTGCCAGCAGCTTAGGGGCAGGGGGGAAGCGGAACATTCAGTACTTC.

This clonotype was counted ten times or more. V gene TRBV7-9 combines with J gene TRBJ1-3; D not resolved. From germline, CDR1 is SEHNR and CDR2 FQNEAQ (reference sequence). CDR3 length: 14 amino acids. Between the trimmed V and J ends, which lost 6 bases and 0 bases, there was a span of 9 bases. CDR3 loop: CASRPSTSGNTIYF. For the CDR3, the DNA is TGTGCCAGCAGACCATCCACCTCTGGAAACACCATATATTTT.

This clonotype has just a few counts. The CDR3 DNA follows: TGTGCCAGCAGCTTTACAGGGGGCCGCACTGAAGCTTTCTTT. Protein product: CASSFTGGRTEAFF. J is TRBJ1-1 and V is TRBV7-2, with 9 bases fitting TRBD1. Trimming cost V 3 bases and J 4 bases; bases outside gene matches: 3. Germline V CDR1 and CDR2: SGHTA, FQGNSA. The CDR3 has 14 amino acids.

This clonotype was counted at least ten times. This chain connects TRBV10-3 to TRBJ2-1; 8 nucleotides align to TRBD1. This CDR3 has 14 residues. Germline CDR1 and CDR2: ENHRY and SYGVKD. Trimming cost V 2 bases and J 6 bases; bases outside gene matches: 3. The CDR3 region has the DNA TGTGCCATCAGTGAGAGACAGGGGCTCAATGAGCAGTTCTTC. Its protein is CAISERQGLNEQFF.

This clonotype was counted at least ten times. V usage is TRBV20-1 and J usage is TRBJ2-1, with 9 bases that match TRBD2. The V gene end was trimmed by 3 bases and the J gene end by 3 bases; junction bases not matched to a gene: 6. This CDR3 contains 15 residues. Germline V CDR1 and CDR2: DFQATT, SNEGSKA (reference sequence). CDR3: CSASRLAGFYNEQFF. The CDR3 DNA sequence: TGCAGTGCTAGCAGGCTAGCGGGATTCTACAATGAGCAGTTCTTC.

This clonotype came up a few times. This chain links TRBV7-9 with TRBJ2-1, with D possibly TRBD1 on 6 matching bases. The V gene lost 8 bases and the J gene lost 8 bases, with 16 bases spanning the gap. The CDR3 has 13 amino acids. Germline lookup yields CDR1 SEHNR and CDR2 FQNEAQ (reference sequence). CDR3 sequence: CASSLTGPHEQFF. DNA for the CDR3: TGTGCCAGCTCCCTGACAGGCCCCCATGAGCAGTTCTTC.

This clonotype was seen at least ten times. The chain combines TRBV11-3 with TRBJ2-1, with D possibly TRBD1 on 6 matching bases. CDR1 and CDR2 from the germline V gene are SGHNT and YENEEA. The length of the CDR3 is 14 residues. V was pared by 1 base and J by 3 bases, with 7 bases between. The CDR3, as DNA: TGTGCCAGCAGCTTAGGGGACAACTACAATGAGCAGTTCTTC. It codes for CASSLGDNYNEQFF.

This clonotype was counted many times. The chain carries TRBV5-1 and TRBJ2-6; a possible D gene is TRBD2 (6 bases). Trimming removed 4 bases at V and 0 bases at J, with 14 bases between. This CDR3 has 17 residues. Germline-derived CDR1 and CDR2 are SGHRS and YFSETQ. The CDR3 DNA is TGCGCCAGCAGCCCCCGGGGCGGGGTCTCTGGGGCCAACGTCCTGACTTTC. It encodes CASSPRGGVSGANVLTF.

This clonotype came up a few times. The chain is built from TRBV9 and TRBJ2-1; possible D gene TRBD2, 6 bases. CDR1 is SGDLS and CDR2 is YYNGEE in the germline V gene. This CDR3 region has 14 residues. The V gene lost 4 bases and the J gene lost 10 bases, with 18 bases spanning the gap. As DNA, the CDR3 is TGTGCCAGCAGCCTGGTAAGGGAGGCCCTGGAGCAGTTCTTC. Translated, it gives CASSLVREALEQFF.

This clonotype was counted ten times or more. The chain recombines TRBV5-5 with TRBJ2-1; no reliable D call. Looked up from germline, CDR1 is SGHKS and CDR2 is YYEKEE (reference sequence). The germline V and J ends were trimmed by 6 bases and 4 bases, with 14 bases remaining between them. This CDR3 spans 14 amino acids. The CDR3 here is CASTPEIAYNEQFF. The CDR3, as DNA: TGTGCCAGCACCCCAGAGATAGCTTACAATGAGCAGTTCTTC.

This clonotype has ten or more counts. The V call is TRBV7-7, the J call TRBJ2-2; a weak D match, TRBD1 (5 bases). CDR1 and CDR2 (germline): SSHAT, FNYEAQ (reference sequence). The V end was cut by 1 base, the J end by 6 bases, with 9 bases between. The CDR3 length is 14 residues. The CDR3 DNA reads TGTGCCAGCAGCTTAGGCCAGGGCCCCGGGGAGCTGTTTTTT. Encoded protein: CASSLGQGPGELFF.

At least ten counts were recorded for this clonotype. The V call is TRBV12-3 or TRBV12-4, the J call TRBJ2-6; D gene ambiguous. The CDR3 spans 16 residues. Trimming took 1 base from V and 0 from J, leaving 7 bases between them. The CDR3 loop is CASSLGSLSGANVLTF. The CDR3, as DNA: TGTGCCAGCAGTTTAGGGTCCCTCTCTGGGGCCAACGTCCTGACTTTC.

This clonotype has more than one count but fewer than ten. The V gene is TRBV20-1, the J gene TRBJ2-1; D possibly corresponds to TRBD2 (5 bases). This CDR3 is built from 15 residues. CDR1 and CDR2 (germline): DFQATT, SNEGSKA (reference sequence). V gave up 1 base and J gave up 10 bases, with 20 bases separating them. CDR3 loop: CSARVKQRSYAEQFF. In nucleotides, the CDR3 is TGCAGTGCTAGAGTGAAACAGCGGAGCTACGCCGAGCAGTTCTTC.

At least ten counts were recorded for this clonotype. The chain carries TRBV7-9 and TRBJ2-1; D call uncertain. Germline lookup yields CDR1 SEHNR and CDR2 FQNEAQ (reference sequence). The CDR3 sequence is 12 residues long. V was trimmed by 2 bases and J by 8 bases, leaving 7 bases between them. Written as DNA, the CDR3 is TGTGCCAGCAGCTTATCTGCTGATGAGCAGTTCTTC. Amino acids: CASSLSADEQFF.

Many counts were recorded for this clonotype. V usage is TRBV19 and J usage is TRBJ2-1; either TRBD1 or TRBD2 may fit D (5 bases each). The CDR3 extends over 12 amino acids. Per germline, CDR1 LNHDA and CDR2 SQIVND (reference sequence). Trimming took off 10 bases at V and 4 bases at J, with 11 bases between the two ends. CDR3 coding DNA: TGTGCCACCTCGTGGGGGTACAATGAGCAGTTCTTC. It specifies CATSWGYNEQFF.

The sample holds many counts of this clonotype. The rearrangement links TRBV20-1 to TRBJ2-1, with D maybe TRBD2 (6 bases). CDR1 and CDR2 (germline): DFQATT, SNEGSKA (reference sequence). This CDR3 is 13 amino acids long. Trimming stripped 2 bases from V and 10 bases from J, with 15 bases between. Written as DNA, the CDR3 is TGCAGTGCTAGATTTGGCGGGATGTGGGAGCAGTTCTTC. Encoded protein: CSARFGGMWEQFF.

This clonotype was detected a few times. CDR3 bases: TGTGCCAGCAGTTATACCGGACAGGACACTGAAGCTTTCTTT. This translates into CASSYTGQDTEAFF. This chain joins TRBV6-6 and TRBJ1-1, with TRBD1 matching over 7 bases. Germline lookup yields CDR1 MNHNY and CDR2 SVGAGI (reference sequence). CDR3 length: 14 amino acids. V lost 3 bases, J lost 3 bases, and 4 bases stayed unmatched.